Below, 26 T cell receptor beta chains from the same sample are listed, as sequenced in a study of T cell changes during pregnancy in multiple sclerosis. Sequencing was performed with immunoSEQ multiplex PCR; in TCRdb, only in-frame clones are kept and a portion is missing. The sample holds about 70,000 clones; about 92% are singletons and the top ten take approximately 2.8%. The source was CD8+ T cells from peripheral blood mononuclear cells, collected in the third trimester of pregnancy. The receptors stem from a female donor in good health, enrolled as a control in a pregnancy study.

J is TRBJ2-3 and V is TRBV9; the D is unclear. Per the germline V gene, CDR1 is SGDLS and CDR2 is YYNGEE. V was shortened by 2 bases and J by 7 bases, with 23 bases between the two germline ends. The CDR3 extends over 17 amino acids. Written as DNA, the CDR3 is TGTGCCAGCAGCGTTGAAAGTAGCCCGCATTTGAAGAATACGCAGTATTTT. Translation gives CASSVESSPHLKNTQYF.

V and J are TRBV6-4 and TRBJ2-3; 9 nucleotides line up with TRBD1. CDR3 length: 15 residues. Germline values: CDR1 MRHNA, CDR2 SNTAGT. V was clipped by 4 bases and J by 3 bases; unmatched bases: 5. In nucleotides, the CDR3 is TGTGCCAGCAGTGCCTCACAGGGGGCGACAGATACGCAGTATTTT. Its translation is CASSASQGATDTQYF.

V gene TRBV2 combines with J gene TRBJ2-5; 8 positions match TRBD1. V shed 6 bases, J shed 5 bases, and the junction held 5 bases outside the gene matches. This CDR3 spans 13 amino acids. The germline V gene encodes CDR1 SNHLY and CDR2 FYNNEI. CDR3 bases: TGTGCCAGCAGACTTAGGACAGGGGAGACCCAGTACTTC. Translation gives CASRLRTGETQYF.

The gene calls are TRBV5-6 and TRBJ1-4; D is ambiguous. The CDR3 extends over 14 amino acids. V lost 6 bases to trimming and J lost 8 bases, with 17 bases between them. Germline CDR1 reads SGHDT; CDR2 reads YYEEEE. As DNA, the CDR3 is TGTGCCAGCACCAACGATAATACGGGAGAAAAACTGTTTTTT. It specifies CASTNDNTGEKLFF.

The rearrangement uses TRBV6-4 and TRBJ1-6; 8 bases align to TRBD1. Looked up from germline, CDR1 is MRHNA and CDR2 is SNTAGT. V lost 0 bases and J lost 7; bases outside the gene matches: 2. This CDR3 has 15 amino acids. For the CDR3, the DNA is TGTGCCAGCAGTGACTCGACAGGGGCAAATTCACCCCTCCACTTT. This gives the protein CASSDSTGANSPLHF.

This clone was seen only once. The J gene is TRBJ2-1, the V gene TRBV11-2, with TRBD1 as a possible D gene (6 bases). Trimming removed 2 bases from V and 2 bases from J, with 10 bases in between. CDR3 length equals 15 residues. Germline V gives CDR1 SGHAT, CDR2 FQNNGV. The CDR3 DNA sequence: TGTGCCAGCAGCTTACACAGGGTAACCTACAATGAGCAGTTCTTC. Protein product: CASSLHRVTYNEQFF.

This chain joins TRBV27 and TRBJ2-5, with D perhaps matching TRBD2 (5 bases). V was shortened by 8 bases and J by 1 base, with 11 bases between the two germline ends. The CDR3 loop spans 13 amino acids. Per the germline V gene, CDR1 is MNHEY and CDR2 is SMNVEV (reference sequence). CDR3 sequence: CASGLRGQETQYF. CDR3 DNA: TGTGCCAGCGGGTTACGGGGCCAAGAGACCCAGTACTTC.

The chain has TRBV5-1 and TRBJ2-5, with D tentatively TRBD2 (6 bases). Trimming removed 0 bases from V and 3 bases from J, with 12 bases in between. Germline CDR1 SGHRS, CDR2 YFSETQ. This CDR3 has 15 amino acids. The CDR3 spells CASSLESLAKETQYF. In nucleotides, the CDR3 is TGCGCCAGCAGCTTGGAATCACTAGCAAAAGAGACCCAGTACTTC.

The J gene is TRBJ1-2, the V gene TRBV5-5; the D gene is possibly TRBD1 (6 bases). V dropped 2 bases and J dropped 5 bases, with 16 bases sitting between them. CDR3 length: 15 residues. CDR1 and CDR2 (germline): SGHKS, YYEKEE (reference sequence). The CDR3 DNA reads TGTGCCAGCAGCTTATCACAGGGCTACGAGTATGGCTACACCTTC. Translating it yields CASSLSQGYEYGYTF.

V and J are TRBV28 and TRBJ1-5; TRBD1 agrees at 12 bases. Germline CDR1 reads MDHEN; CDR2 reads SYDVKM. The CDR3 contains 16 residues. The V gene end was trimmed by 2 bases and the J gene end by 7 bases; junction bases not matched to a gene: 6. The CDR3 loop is CASSLIGTGGQQPQHF. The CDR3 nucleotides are TGTGCCAGCAGTTTAATCGGGACAGGGGGCCAACAGCCCCAGCATTTT.

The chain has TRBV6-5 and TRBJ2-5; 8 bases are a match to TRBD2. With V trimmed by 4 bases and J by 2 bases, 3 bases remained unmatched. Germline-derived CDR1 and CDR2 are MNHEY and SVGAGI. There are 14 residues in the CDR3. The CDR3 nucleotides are TGTGCCAGCAGTTCCTTAGCGGGGCAAGAGACCCAGTACTTC. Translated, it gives CASSSLAGQETQYF.

As DNA, the CDR3 is TGTGCCAGCAGCGTAGATCAGGGGACCGGGGAGCTGTTTTTT. Translating gives CASSVDQGTGELFF. V and J are TRBV9 and TRBJ2-2; a weak D match, TRBD1 (6 bases). The V end was cut by 0 bases, the J end by 5 bases, with 8 bases between. The CDR3 consists of 14 residues. Looked up from germline, CDR1 is SGDLS and CDR2 is YYNGEE. Variable domain in full (rest from reference TRBV9 and TRBJ2-2): DSGVTQTPKHLITATGQRVTLRCSPRSGDLSVYWYQQSLDQGLQFLIQYYNGEERAKGNILERFSAQQFPDLHSELNLSSLELGDSALYFCASSVDQGTGELFFGEGSRLTVL.

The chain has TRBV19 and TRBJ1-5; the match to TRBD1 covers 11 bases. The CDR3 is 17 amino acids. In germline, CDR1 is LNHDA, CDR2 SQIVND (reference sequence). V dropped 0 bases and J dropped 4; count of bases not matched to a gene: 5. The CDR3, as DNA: TGTGCCAGTAGTATAGACCCGGACAGGGGGCTAAATCAGCCCCAGCATTTT. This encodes CASSIDPDRGLNQPQHF.

CDR3 loop: CASSSTEKANYGYTF. DNA for the CDR3: TGTGCCAGCAGCTCGACAGAGAAGGCTAACTATGGCTACACCTTC. V gene TRBV5-8 combines with J gene TRBJ1-2, with D maybe TRBD1 (5 bases). V shed 3 bases and J shed 0 bases, with 12 bases lying between them. The CDR3 has 15 residues. Germline V gene sequence: CDR1 SGHTS, CDR2 YDEGEE.

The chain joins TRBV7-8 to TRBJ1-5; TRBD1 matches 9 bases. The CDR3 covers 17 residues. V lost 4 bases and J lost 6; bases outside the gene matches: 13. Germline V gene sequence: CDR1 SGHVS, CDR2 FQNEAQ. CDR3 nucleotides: TGTGCCAGCAGCTCCTCCCTACAGGGGGCGAATATTCAGCCCCAGCATTTT. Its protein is CASSSSLQGANIQPQHF.

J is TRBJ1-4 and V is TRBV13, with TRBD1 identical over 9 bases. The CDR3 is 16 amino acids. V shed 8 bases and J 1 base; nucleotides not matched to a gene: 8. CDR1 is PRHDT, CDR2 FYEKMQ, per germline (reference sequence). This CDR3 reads CASSNRGLGTNEKLFF. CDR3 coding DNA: TGTGCCAGCTCCAACAGGGGGCTTGGAACTAATGAAAAACTGTTTTTT.

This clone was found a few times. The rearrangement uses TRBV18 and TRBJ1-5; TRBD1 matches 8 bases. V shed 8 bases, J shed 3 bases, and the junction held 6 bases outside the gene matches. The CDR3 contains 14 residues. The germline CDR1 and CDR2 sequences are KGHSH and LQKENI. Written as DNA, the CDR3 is TGTGCCAGCCATGGACAGGGCGTCAATCAGCCCCAGCATTTT. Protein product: CASHGQGVNQPQHF.

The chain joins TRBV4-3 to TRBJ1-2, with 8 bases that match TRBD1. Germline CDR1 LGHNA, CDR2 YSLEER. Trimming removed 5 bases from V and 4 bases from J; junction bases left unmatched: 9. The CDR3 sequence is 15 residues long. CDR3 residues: CASSSGTGSTYGYTF. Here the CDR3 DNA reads TGCGCCAGCAGCTCAGGGACAGGCTCCACCTATGGCTACACCTTC.

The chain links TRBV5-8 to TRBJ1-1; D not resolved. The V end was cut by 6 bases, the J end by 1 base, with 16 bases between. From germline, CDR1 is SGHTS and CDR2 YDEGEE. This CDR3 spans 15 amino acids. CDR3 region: CASTLYSGPNTEAFF. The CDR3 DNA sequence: TGTGCCAGCACCCTTTACAGCGGCCCGAACACTGAAGCTTTCTTT.

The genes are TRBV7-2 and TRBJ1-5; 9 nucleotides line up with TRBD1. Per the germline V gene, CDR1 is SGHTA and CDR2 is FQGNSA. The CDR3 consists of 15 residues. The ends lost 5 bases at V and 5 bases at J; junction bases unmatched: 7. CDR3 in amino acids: CASSTRTGADQPQHF. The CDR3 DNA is TGTGCCAGCAGCACGAGGACAGGGGCGGATCAGCCCCAGCATTTT.

This chain's CDR3 is CASSSTGGEYNEQFF. CDR3 sequence (DNA): TGTGCCAGCAGCTCCACAGGGGGCGAATACAATGAGCAGTTCTTC. This rearrangement joins TRBV7-9 to TRBJ2-1; 9 bases are shared with TRBD1. J was trimmed by 4 bases and V by 4 bases; bases with no gene match: 5. The CDR3 has 15 residues. Germline V gene sequence: CDR1 SEHNR, CDR2 FQNEAQ (reference sequence).

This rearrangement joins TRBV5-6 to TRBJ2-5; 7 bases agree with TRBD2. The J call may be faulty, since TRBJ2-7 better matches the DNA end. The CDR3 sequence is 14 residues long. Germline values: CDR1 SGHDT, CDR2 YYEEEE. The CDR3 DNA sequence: TGTGCCAGCAGCCGGGGGGTCATCTACTACGAGCAGTACTTC. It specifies CASSRGVIYYEQYF.

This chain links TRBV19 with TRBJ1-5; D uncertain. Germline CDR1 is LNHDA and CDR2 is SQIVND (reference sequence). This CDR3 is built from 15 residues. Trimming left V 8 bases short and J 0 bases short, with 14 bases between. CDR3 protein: CASSPNPGSNQPQHF. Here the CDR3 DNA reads TGTGCCAGTTCTCCTAACCCGGGTAGCAATCAGCCCCAGCATTTT.

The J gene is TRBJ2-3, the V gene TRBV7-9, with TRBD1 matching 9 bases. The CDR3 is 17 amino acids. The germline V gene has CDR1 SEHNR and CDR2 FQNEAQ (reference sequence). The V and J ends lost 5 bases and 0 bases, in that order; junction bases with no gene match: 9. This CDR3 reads CASSPRGGQGSTDTQYF. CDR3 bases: TGTGCCAGCAGCCCTAGGGGGGGACAGGGAAGCACAGATACGCAGTATTTT.

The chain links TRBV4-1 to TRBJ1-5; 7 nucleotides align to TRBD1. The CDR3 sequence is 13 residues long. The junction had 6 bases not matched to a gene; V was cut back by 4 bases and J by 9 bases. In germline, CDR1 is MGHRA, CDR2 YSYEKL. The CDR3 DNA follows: TGCGCCAGCAGCCGGGACAGCGGGGGGCCCCAGCATTTT. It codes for CASSRDSGGPQHF.

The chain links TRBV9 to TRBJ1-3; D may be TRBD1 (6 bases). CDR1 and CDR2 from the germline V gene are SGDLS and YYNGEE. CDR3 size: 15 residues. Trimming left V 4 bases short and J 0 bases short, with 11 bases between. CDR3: CASSPQGSSGNTIYF. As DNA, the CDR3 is TGTGCCAGCAGCCCTCAGGGGAGCTCTGGAAACACCATATATTTT.